This T cell receptor (beta chain) is from a study of CD8+ T cells in alopecia areata. Extracted RNA was reverse transcribed, and the resulting cDNA served as sequencing template. Some clones are missing from TCRdb's copy, which holds only in-frame ones; the method was immunoSEQ multiplex PCR. Here the sample spans 140,000 to 150,000 clones, more than 45% being singletons. A word on this clone: Its target is unknown.

Study conclusions and caveats: Sequencing of scalp samples also captures resident alphabeta T cells of normal skin. Normal scalp showed lower clonality than lesional scalp, especially alopecia totalis/universalis.

Between the trimmed V and J ends, which lost 0 bases and 4 bases, there was a span of 7 bases. CDR3 length: 13 residues. CDR1 is GTSNPN and CDR2 is SVGIG in the germline V gene (reference sequence). The sample taken for sequencing was CD4+ T cells sorted from blood. The clonotype was recovered from a human donor with alopecia areata. The chain carries TRBV30 and TRBJ2-1; unclear D gene. The CDR3 protein is CAWSVGLYNEQFF. CDR3 nucleotides: TGTGCCTGGAGTGTTGGCCTATACAATGAGCAGTTCTTC.